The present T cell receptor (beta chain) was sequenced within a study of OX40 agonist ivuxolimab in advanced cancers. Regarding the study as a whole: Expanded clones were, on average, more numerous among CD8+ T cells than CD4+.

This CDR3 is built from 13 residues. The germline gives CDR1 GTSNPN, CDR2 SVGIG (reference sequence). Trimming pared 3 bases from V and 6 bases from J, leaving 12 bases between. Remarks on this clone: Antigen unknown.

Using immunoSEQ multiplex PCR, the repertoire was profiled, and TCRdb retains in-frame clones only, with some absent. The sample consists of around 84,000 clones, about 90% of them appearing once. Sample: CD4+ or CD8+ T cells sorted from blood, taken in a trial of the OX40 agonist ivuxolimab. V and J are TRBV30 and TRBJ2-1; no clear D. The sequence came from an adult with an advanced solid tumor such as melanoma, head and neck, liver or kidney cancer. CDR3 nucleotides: TGTGCCTGGAGCGCGAGAAACGGCAATGAGCAGTTCTTC. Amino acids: CAWSARNGNEQFF.